This TCR beta chain was identified in a study of T cells after yellow fever vaccination. Overall study: Fractions containing few cells were prepared with SMART-Seq v4 Ultra Low Input.

As regards this clonotype: Antigen unknown.

V shed 7 bases, J shed 4 bases, and the junction held 10 bases outside the gene matches. Germline-derived CDR1 and CDR2 are MGHRA and YSYEKL. The CDR3 is 15 residues long. Template switching with 5'RACE generated the TCR cDNA and added a universal primer site and UMIs. One entry per CDR3 protein results from TCRdb running MiXCR on the 5' RACE reads. The repertoire consists of 300,000 to 350,000 distinct CDR3 sequences, with approximately 4% occurring once and the leading ten covering just under 20%. Study-level results: Most clones from primary vaccination resurfaced after the booster (about 95% CD4, around 90% CD8). Weaker, the secondary response had a peak occurring faster, on day 5 versus 15.

The sample in question was PBMCs, obtained 15 days after the yellow fever booster vaccination. The chain employs TRBV4-1 and TRBJ2-3; 8 bases line up with TRBD1. This receptor was taken from a man between 18 and 35 years old who received the YFV17D yellow fever vaccine. The CDR3 DNA reads TGCGCCAGCACCCTAGGACAGGGATACGCAGATACGCAGTATTTT. It yields the protein CASTLGQGYADTQYF.